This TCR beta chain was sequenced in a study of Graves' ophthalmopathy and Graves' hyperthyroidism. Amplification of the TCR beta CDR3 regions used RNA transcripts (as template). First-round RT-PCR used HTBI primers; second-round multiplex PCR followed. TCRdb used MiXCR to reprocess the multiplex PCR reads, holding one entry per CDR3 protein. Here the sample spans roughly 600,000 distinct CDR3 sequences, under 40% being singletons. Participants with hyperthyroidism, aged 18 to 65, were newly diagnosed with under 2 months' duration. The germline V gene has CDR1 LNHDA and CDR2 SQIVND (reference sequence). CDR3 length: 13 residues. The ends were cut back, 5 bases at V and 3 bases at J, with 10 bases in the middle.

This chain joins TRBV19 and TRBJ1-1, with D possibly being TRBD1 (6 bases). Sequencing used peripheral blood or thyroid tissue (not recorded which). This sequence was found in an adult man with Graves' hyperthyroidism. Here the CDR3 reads CASSSRQDTEAFF. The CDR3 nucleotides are TGTGCCAGTAGTTCCCGACAGGACACTGAAGCTTTCTTT.